This T cell receptor (beta chain) was sequenced during a study of cytomegalovirus exposure and HLA in healthy donors. Study summary: Most genotyped donors, about four fifths of roughly 400, had Caucasian-associated genetic ancestry. Findings of the study overall: Later analysis identified several of the most significant clusters that appeared linked to common viral pathogens. Cytomegalovirus-associated status was assigned to approximately 160 TCR beta chains.

This CDR3 region has 15 residues. Germline CDR1 and CDR2: LNHDA and SQIVND (reference sequence). The junction had 13 bases not matched to a gene; V was cut back by 6 bases and J by 7 bases. The PCR ran on 60 Vbeta and 13 Jbeta primers. Study processing details: In a later analysis, the count reached 80 million or so unique TCR beta chains, with about 12 million shared. The assay was immunoSEQ multiplex PCR, and TCRdb's table has in-frame clones only and misses some. Clone size and V and J calls were adopted from that table, with D and trimming inferred from the DNA. Among more than 110,000 clones listed, around 77% were seen once. Comment on this clone: Its antigen is as yet unknown.

The origin of this receptor is a woman aged 45-65 years in good health and CMV-seronegative. Sequenced sample: PBMCs. This chain links TRBV19 with TRBJ1-1; 8 bases line up with TRBD1. CDR3: CASSAIDRGNGEAFF. In nucleotides, the CDR3 is TGTGCCAGTAGCGCGATCGACAGGGGTAATGGTGAAGCTTTCTTT. Supplemented by reference TRBV19 and TRBJ1-1, the full variable domain reads DGGITQSPKYLFRKEGQNVTLSCEQNLNHDAMYWYRQDPGQGLRLIYYSQIVNDFQKGDIAEGYSVSREKKESFPLTVTSAQKNPTAFYLCASSAIDRGNGEAFFGQGTRLTVV.